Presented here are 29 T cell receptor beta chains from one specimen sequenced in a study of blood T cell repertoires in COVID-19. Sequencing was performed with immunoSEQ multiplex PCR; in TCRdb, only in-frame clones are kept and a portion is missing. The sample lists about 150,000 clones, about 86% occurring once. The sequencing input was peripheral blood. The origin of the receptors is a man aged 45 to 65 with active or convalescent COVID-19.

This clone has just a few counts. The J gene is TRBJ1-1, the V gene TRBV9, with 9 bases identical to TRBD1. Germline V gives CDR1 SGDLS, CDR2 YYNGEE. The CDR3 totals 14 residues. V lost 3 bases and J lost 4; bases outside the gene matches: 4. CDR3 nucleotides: TGTGCCAGCAGCGCCGGGACAGGGACCACTGAAGCTTTCTTT. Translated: CASSAGTGTTEAFF.

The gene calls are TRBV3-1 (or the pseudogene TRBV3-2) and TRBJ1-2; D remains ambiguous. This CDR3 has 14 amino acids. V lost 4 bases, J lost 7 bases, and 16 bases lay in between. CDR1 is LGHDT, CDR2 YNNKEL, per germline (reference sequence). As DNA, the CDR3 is TGTGCCAGCAGCCCGATACGGGGTAAAGGTGGCTACACCTTC. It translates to CASSPIRGKGGYTF.

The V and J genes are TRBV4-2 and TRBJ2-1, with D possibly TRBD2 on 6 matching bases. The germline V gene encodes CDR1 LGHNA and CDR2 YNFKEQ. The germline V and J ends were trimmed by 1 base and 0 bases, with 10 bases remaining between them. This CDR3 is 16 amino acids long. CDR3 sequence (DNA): TGTGCCAGCAGCCAAGTAGCGGACCTCTCCTACAATGAGCAGTTCTTC. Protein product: CASSQVADLSYNEQFF.

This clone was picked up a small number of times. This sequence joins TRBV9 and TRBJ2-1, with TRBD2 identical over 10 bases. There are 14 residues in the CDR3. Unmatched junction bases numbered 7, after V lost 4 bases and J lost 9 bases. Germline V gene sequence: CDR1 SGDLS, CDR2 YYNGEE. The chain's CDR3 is CASSTGLAGVEQFF. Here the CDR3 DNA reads TGTGCCAGCAGCACCGGGCTAGCGGGGGTTGAGCAGTTCTTC.

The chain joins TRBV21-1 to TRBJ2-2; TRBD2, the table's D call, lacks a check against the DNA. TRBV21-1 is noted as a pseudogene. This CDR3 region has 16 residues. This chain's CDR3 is CASSRGLPWNTGELFF. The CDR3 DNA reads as TGTGCCAGCAGCAGAGGACTACCCTGGAACACCGGGGAGCTGTTTTTT.

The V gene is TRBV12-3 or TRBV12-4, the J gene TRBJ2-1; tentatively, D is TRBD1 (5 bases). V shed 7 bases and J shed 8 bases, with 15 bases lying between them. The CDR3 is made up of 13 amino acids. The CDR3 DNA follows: TGTGCCAGCACGACAGCTTCCTTGGATGAGCAGTTCTTC. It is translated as CASTTASLDEQFF.

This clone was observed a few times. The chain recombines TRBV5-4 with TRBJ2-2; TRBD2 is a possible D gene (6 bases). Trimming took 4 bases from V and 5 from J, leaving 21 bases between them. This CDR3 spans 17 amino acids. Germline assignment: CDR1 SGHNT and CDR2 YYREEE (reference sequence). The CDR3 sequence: CASSRATGIGGTGELFF. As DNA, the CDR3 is TGTGCCAGCAGCCGCGCTACCGGGATCGGGGGTACCGGGGAGCTGTTTTTT.

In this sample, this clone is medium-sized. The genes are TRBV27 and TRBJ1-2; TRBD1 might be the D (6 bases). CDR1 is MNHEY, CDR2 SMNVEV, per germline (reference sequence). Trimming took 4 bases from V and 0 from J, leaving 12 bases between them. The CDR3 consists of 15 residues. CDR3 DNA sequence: TGTGCCAGCAGTTATGCGACAGGCCCTAACTATGGCTACACCTTC. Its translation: CASSYATGPNYGYTF.

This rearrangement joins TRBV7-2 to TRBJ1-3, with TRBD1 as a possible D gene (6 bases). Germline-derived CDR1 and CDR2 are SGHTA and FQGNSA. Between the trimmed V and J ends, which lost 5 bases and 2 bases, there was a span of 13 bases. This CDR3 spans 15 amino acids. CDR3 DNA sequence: TGTGCCAGCAGCGGAAGGGGGGGCGCTGGAAACACCATATATTTT. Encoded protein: CASSGRGGAGNTIYF.

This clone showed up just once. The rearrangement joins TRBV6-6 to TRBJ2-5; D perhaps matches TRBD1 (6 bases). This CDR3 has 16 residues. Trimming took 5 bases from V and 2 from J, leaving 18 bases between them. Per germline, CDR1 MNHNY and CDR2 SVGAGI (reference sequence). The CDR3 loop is CASSRLTGTSQETQYF. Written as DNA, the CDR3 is TGTGCCAGCAGTAGATTAACAGGGACCTCTCAAGAGACCCAGTACTTC.

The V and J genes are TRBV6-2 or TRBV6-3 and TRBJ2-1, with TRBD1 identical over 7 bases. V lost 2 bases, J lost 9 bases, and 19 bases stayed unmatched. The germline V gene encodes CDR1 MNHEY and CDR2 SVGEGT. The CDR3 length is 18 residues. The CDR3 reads CASSYLRSRVPPGGEQFF. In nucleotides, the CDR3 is TGTGCCAGCAGTTACCTCCGATCCAGGGTGCCTCCAGGGGGTGAGCAGTTCTTC.

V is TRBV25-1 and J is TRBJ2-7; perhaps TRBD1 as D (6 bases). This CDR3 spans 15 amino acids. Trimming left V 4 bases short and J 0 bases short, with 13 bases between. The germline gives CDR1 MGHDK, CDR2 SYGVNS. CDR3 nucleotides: TGTGCCAGCAGTGGAGAGCCGGGACACTCCTACGAGCAGTACTTC. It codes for CASSGEPGHSYEQYF.

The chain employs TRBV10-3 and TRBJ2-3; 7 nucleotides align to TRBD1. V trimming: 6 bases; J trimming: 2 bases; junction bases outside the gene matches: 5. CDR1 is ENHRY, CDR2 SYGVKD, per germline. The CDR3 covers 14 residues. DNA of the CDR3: TGTGCCATCAGAGGACAGGTGATCACAGATACGCAGTATTTT. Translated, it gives CAIRGQVITDTQYF.

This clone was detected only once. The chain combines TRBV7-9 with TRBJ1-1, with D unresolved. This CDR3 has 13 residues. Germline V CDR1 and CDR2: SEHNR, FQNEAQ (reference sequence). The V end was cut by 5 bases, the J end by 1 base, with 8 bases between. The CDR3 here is CASSVEKNTEAFF. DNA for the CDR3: TGTGCCAGCAGCGTGGAGAAGAACACTGAAGCTTTCTTT.

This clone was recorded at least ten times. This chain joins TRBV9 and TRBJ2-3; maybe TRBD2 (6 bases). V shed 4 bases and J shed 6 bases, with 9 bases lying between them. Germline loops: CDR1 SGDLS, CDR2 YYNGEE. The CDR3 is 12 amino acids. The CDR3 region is CASSTLADTQYF. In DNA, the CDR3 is TGTGCCAGCAGCACACTAGCCGATACGCAGTATTTT.

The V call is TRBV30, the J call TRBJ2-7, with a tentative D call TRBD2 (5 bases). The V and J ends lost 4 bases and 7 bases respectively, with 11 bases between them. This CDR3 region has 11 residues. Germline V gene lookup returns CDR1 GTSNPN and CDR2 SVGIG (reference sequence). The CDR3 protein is CAWIAGREQYF. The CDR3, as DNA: TGTGCCTGGATTGCGGGTCGAGAGCAGTACTTC.

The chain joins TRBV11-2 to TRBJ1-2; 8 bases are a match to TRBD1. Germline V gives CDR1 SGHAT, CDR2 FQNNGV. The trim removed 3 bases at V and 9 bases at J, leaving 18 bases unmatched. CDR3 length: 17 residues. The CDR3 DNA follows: TGTGCCAGCAGCTTGGACCGAAACGCAGGGGGCGCCGGTAGCTACACCTTC. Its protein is CASSLDRNAGGAGSYTF.

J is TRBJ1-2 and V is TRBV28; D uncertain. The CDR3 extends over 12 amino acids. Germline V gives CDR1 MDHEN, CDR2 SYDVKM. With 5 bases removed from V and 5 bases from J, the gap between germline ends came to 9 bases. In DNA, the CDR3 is TGTGCCAGCAGTGCCCTCGGGTATGGCTACACCTTC. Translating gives CASSALGYGYTF.

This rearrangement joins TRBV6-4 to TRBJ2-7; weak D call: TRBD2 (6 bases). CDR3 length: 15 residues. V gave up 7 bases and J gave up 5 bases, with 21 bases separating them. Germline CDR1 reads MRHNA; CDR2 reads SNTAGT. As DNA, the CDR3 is TGTGCCAGCATTCCAAGCGGGCCCACTCGGAACGAGCAGTACTTC. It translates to CASIPSGPTRNEQYF.

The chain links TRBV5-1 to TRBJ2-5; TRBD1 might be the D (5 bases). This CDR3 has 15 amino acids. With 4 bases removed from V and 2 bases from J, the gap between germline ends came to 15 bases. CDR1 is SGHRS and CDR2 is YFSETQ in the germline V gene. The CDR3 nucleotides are TGCGCCAGCAGCCCTGAGTGGACAAATCAAGAGACCCAGTACTTC. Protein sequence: CASSPEWTNQETQYF.

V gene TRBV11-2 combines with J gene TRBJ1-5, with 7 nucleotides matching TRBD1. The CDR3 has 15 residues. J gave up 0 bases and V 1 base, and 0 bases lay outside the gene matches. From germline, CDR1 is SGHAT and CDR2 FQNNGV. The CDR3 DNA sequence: TGTGCCAGCAGCTTAGGGGACAGTAGCAATCAGCCCCAGCATTTT. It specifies CASSLGDSSNQPQHF.

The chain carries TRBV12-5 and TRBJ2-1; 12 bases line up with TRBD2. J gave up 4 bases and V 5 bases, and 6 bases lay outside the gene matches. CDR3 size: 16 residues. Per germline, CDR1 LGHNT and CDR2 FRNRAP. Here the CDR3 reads CASGIRTSGAYNEQFF. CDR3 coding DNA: TGTGCTAGTGGTATCAGGACTAGCGGGGCGTACAATGAGCAGTTCTTC.

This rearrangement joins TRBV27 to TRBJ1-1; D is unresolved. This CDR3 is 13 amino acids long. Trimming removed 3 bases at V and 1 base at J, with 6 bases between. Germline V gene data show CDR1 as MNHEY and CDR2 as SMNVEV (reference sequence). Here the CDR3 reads CASSFPGNTEAFF. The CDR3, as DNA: TGTGCCAGCAGTTTCCCGGGGAACACTGAAGCTTTCTTT.

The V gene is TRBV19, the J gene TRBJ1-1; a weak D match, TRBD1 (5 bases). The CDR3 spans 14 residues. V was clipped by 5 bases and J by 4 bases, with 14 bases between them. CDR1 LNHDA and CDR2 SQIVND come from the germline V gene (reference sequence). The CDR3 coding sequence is TGTGCCAGTAGTCCGATCGCGGGGGTCACTGAAGCTTTCTTT. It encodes CASSPIAGVTEAFF.

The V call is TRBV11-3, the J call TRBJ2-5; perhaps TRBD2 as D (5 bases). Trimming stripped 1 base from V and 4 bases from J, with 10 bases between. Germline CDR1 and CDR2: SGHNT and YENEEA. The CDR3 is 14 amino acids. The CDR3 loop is CASSLGTGSETQYF. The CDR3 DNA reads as TGTGCCAGCAGCTTAGGGACTGGGTCAGAGACCCAGTACTTC.

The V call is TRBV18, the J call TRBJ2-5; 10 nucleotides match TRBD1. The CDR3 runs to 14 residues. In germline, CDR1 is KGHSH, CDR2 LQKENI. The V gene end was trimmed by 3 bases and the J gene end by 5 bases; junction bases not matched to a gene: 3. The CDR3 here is CASSPDRGFETQYF. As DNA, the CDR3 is TGTGCCAGCTCACCGGACAGGGGGTTTGAGACCCAGTACTTC.

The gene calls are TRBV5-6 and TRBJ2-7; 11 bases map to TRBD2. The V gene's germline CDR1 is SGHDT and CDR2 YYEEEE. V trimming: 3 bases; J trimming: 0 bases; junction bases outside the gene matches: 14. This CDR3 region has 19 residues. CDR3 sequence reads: CASSSPWTSGSRSSYEQYF. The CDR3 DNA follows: TGTGCCAGCAGCTCGCCTTGGACTAGCGGGTCCAGAAGCTCCTACGAGCAGTACTTC.

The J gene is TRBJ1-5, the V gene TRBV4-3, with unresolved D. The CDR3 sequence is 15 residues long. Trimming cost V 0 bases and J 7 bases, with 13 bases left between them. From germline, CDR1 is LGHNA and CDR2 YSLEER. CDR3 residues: CASSQDMRARQPQHF. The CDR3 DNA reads TGCGCCAGCAGCCAAGATATGAGGGCCCGGCAGCCCCAGCATTTT.

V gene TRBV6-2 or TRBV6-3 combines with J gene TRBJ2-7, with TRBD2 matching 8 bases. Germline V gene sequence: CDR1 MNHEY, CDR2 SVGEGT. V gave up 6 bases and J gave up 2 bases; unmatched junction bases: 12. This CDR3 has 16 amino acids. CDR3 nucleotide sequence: TGTGCCAGCAGCCCCCCCCGACTAGCGAACACCTACGAGCAGTACTTC. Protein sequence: CASSPPRLANTYEQYF.